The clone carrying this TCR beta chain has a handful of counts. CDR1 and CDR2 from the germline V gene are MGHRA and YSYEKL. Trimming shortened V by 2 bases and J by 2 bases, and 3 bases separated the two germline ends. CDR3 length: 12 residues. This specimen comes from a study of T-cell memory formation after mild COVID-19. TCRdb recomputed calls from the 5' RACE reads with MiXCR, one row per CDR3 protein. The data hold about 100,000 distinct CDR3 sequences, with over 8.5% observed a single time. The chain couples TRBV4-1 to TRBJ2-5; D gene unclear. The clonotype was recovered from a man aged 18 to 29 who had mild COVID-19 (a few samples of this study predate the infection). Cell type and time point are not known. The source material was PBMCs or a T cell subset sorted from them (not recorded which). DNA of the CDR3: TGCGCCAGCAGCCAACGACAAGAGACCCAGTACTTC. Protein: CASSQRQETQYF.